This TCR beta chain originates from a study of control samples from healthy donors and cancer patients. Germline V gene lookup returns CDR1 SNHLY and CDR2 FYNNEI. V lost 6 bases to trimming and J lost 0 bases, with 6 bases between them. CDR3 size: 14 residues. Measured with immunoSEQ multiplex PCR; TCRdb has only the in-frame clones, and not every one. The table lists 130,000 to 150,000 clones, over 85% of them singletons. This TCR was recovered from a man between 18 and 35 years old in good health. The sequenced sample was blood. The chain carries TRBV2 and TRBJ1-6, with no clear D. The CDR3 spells CASSPDSYNSPLHF. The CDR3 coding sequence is TGTGCCAGCAGCCCGGACTCCTATAATTCACCCCTCCACTTT.